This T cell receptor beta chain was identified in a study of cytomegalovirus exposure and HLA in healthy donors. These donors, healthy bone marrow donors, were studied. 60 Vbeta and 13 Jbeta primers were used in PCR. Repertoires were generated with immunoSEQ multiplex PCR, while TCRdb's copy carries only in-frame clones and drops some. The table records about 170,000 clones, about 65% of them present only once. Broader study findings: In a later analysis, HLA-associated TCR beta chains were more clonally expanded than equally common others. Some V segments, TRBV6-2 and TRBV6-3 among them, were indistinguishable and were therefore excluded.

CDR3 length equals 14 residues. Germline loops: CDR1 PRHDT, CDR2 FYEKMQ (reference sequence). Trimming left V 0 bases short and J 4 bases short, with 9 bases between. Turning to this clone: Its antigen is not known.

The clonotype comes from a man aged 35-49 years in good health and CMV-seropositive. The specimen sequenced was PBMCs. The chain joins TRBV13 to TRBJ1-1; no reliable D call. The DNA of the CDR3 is TGTGCCAGCAGCTTAGGGGGAGCGGGCACTGAAGCTTTCTTT. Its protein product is CASSLGGAGTEAFF.